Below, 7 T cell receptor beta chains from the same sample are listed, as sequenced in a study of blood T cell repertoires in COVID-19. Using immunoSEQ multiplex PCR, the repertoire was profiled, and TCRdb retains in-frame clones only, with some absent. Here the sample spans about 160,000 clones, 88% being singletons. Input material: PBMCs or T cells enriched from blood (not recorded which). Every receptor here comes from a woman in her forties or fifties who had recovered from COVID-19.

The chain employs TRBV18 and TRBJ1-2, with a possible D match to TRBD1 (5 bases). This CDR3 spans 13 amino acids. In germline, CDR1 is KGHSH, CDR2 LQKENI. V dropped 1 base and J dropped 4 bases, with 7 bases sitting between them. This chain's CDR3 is CASSPQRGYGYTF. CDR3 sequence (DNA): TGTGCCAGCTCACCACAAAGGGGCTATGGCTACACCTTC.

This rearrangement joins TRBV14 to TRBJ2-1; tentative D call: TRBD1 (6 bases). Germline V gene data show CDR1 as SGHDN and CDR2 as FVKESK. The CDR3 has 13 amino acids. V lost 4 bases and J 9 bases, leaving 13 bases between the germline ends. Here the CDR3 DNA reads TGTGCCAGCAGCCTGCGGACAGTGGGTGAGCAGTTCTTC. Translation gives CASSLRTVGEQFF.

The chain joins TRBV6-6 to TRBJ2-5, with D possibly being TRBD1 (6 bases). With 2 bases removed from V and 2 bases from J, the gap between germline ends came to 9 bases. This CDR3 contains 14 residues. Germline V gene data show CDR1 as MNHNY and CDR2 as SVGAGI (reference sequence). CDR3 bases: TGTGCCAGCAGTTACGGGGGCAGTCAAGAGACCCAGTACTTC. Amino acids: CASSYGGSQETQYF.

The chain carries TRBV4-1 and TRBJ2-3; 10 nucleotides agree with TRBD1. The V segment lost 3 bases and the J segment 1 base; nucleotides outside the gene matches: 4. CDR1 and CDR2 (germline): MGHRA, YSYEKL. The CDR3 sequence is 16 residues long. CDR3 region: CASSHRDRGGTDTQYF. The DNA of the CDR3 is TGCGCCAGCAGCCACCGGGACAGGGGTGGCACAGATACGCAGTATTTT.

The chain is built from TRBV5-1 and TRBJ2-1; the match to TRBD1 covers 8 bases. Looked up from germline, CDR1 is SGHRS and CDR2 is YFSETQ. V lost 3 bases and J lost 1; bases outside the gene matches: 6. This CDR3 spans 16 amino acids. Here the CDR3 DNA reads TGCGCCAGCAGCTGGGGACAGGCCGCGTCCTACAATGAGCAGTTCTTC. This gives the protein CASSWGQAASYNEQFF.

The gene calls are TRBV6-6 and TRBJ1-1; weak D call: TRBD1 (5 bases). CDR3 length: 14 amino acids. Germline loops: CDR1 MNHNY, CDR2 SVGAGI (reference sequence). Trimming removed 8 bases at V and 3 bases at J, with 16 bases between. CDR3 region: CASRIRDSDTEAFF. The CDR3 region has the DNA TGTGCCAGCCGCATCAGAGACAGTGACACTGAAGCTTTCTTT.

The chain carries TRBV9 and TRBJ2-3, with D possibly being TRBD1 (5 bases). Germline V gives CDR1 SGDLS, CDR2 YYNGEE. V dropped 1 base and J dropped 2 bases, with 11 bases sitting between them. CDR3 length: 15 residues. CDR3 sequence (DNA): TGTGCCAGCAGCGTAAGCAGGGAATTCACAGATACGCAGTATTTT. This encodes CASSVSREFTDTQYF.